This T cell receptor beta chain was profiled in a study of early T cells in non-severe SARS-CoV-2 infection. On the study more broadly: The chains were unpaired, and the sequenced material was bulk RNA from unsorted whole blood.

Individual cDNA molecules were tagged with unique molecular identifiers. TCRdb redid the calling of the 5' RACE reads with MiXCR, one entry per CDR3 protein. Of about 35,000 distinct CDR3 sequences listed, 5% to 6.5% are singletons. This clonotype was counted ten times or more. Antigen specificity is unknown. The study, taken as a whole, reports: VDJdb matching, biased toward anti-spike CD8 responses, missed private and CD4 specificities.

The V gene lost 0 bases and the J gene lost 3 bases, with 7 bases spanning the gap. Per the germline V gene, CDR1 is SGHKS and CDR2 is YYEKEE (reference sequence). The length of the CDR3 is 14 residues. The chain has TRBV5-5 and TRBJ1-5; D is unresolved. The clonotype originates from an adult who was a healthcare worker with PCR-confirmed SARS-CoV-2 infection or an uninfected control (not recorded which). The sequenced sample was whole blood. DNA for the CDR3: TGTGCCAGCAGCTTGGGGCAGAACAATCAGCCCCAGCATTTT. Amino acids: CASSLGQNNQPQHF. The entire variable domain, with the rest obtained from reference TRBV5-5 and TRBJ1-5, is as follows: DAGVTQSPTHLIKTRGQQVTLRCSPISGHKSVSWYQQVLGQGPQFIFQYYEKEERGRGNFPDRFSARQFPNYSSELNVNALLLGDSALYLCASSLGQNNQPQHFGDGTRLSIL.